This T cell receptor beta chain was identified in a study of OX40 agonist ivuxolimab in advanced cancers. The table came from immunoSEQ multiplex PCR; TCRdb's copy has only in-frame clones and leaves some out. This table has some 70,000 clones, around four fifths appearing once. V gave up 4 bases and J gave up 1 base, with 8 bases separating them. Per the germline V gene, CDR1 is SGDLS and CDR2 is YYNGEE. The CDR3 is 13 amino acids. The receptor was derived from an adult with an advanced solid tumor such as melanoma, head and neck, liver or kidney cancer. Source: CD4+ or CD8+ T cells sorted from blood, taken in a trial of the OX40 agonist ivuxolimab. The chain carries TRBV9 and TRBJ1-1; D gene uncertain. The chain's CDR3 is CASSRAWNTEAFF. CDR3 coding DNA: TGTGCCAGCAGCCGGGCATGGAACACTGAAGCTTTCTTT.